Presented here are 24 T cell receptor beta chains from one specimen sequenced in a study of T cell responses to AZD1222 COVID-19 vaccine. Here immunoSEQ multiplex PCR was the method, and the copy in TCRdb shows in-frame clones only, minus some. This sample has roughly 110,000 clones; approximately 90% occur once, and the top ten carry about 5%. Sample: peripheral blood, taken 28 days after the second AZD1222 dose. The receptors derive from an adult who received the AZD1222 COVID-19 vaccine.

The chain employs TRBV28 and TRBJ1-1; perhaps TRBD1 as D (5 bases). The germline V gene encodes CDR1 MDHEN and CDR2 SYDVKM. This CDR3 is 12 amino acids long. The V end lost 6 bases, the J end lost 6 bases, and 11 bases lay between the germline ends. CDR3 bases: TGTGCCAGCAGCTCAGGACACCCTGAAGCTTTCTTT. Encoded protein: CASSSGHPEAFF.

V and J are TRBV7-8 and TRBJ1-2; unclear D gene. V was cut by 4 bases and J by 4 bases, with 7 bases left in between. This CDR3 is built from 12 residues. Germline CDR1 is SGHVS and CDR2 is FQNEAQ. The CDR3 spells CASSSGPYGYTF. CDR3 DNA sequence: TGTGCCAGCAGCTCCGGACCCTATGGCTACACCTTC.

In its sample, this clone was seen a few times. This chain connects TRBV30 to TRBJ2-5; weak D call: TRBD2 (5 bases). The V gene lost 1 base and the J gene lost 2 bases, with 8 bases spanning the gap. The CDR3 has 13 residues. Germline V gene sequence: CDR1 GTSNPN, CDR2 SVGIG (reference sequence). The CDR3 sequence is CAWSARVQETQYF. The DNA of the CDR3 is TGTGCCTGGAGTGCGAGGGTTCAAGAGACCCAGTACTTC.

V gene TRBV11-2 combines with J gene TRBJ2-2; D gene unclear. Germline V gene data show CDR1 as SGHAT and CDR2 as FQNNGV. V was pared by 5 bases and J by 4 bases, with 14 bases between. The CDR3 sequence is 15 residues long. CDR3 nucleotides: TGTGCCAGCAGCCCCAGGCTTGGGCGCACCGGGGAGCTGTTTTTT. Translated, it gives CASSPRLGRTGELFF.

The rearrangement joins TRBV12-3 or TRBV12-4 to TRBJ2-1; unclear D gene. V lost 3 bases, J lost 8 bases, and 5 bases lay in between. This CDR3 is 11 amino acids long. The CDR3 sequence is CASSFGDEQFF. The CDR3 nucleotides read TGTGCCAGCAGTTTTGGCGATGAGCAGTTCTTC.

This clone was counted a single time. The J gene is TRBJ1-2, the V gene TRBV10-3; possibly TRBD1 for D (5 bases). Germline CDR1 ENHRY, CDR2 SYGVKD. V was pared by 3 bases and J by 4 bases, with 12 bases between. The CDR3 runs 14 residues. The DNA of the CDR3 is TGTGCCATCAGTGAAGAGAGGGGAAGCTATGGCTACACCTTC. The encoded protein is CAISEERGSYGYTF.

There are a few counts of this clone. The chain combines TRBV7-2 with TRBJ1-6, with a weak D call TRBD1 (5 bases). Germline values: CDR1 SGHTA, CDR2 FQGNSA. This CDR3 spans 16 amino acids. V dropped 5 bases and J dropped 5 bases, with 16 bases sitting between them. The CDR3 DNA reads as TGTGCCAGCAGCCCAGCGGGGGGTGGAAATAATTCACCCCTCCACTTT. It specifies CASSPAGGGNNSPLHF.

The chain has TRBV10-3 and TRBJ2-7; 11 bases align to TRBD2. This CDR3 has 17 residues. The V gene end was trimmed by 4 bases and the J gene end by 0 bases; junction bases not matched to a gene: 8. Per germline, CDR1 ENHRY and CDR2 SYGVKD. In DNA, the CDR3 is TGTGCCATCAGTGCGTCGCTAGCGGGGGGTCGCTCCTACGAGCAGTACTTC. Protein sequence: CAISASLAGGRSYEQYF.

This clone appeared a single time. The chain joins TRBV6-2 or TRBV6-3 to TRBJ2-7, with D unresolved. Germline CDR1 is MNHEY and CDR2 is SVGEGT. V lost 0 bases and J lost 3, with 6 bases in between. The CDR3 has 13 amino acids. For the CDR3, the DNA is TGTGCCAGCAGTTACTCGGGCAGCTACGAGCAGTACTTC. Encoded protein: CASSYSGSYEQYF.

The CDR3 region is CASSQEWKGWHEQYF. The CDR3 region has the DNA TGTGCCAGCAGCCAAGAGTGGAAGGGTTGGCACGAGCAGTACTTC. The chain links TRBV4-2 to TRBJ2-7; the D is unclear. Trimming shortened V by 0 bases and J by 5 bases, and 14 bases separated the two germline ends. The CDR3 totals 15 residues. CDR1 is LGHNA, CDR2 YNFKEQ, per germline.

The chain links TRBV19 to TRBJ1-5; a possible D gene is TRBD1 (5 bases). The CDR3 contains 14 residues. CDR1 and CDR2 from the germline V gene are LNHDA and SQIVND (reference sequence). The V and J ends lost 6 bases and 5 bases respectively, with 14 bases between them. The DNA for the CDR3 is TGTGCCAGTAGAATGACAGAGGGAGATCAGCCCCAGCATTTT. It translates to CASRMTEGDQPQHF.

The chain uses TRBV5-1 and TRBJ2-2, with 8 nucleotides matching TRBD1. CDR3 size: 15 residues. Trimming cost V 5 bases and J 0 bases; bases outside gene matches: 3. Germline V lookup: CDR1 SGHRS, CDR2 YFSETQ. CDR3 loop: CASRRTGSNTGELFF. DNA for the CDR3: TGCGCCAGCAGAAGGACAGGGTCGAACACCGGGGAGCTGTTTTTT.

The chain uses TRBV27 and TRBJ1-1; 8 bases are a match to TRBD1. The CDR3 covers 13 residues. Trimming took 5 bases from V and 5 from J; bases not matched to a gene: 4. Germline lookup yields CDR1 MNHEY and CDR2 SMNVEV (reference sequence). This chain's CDR3 is CASSRQGRTEAFF. The DNA for the CDR3 is TGTGCCAGCAGTAGACAGGGGAGGACTGAAGCTTTCTTT.

The chain has TRBV12-3 or TRBV12-4 and TRBJ2-1; no reliable D call. The CDR3 spans 12 residues. V was shortened by 2 bases and J by 7 bases, with 6 bases between the two germline ends. CDR3 protein: CASSLYPNEQFF. The CDR3 DNA reads as TGTGCCAGCAGTTTATATCCGAATGAGCAGTTCTTC.

The gene calls are TRBV11-2 and TRBJ2-7; maybe TRBD2 (6 bases). Deletions cut 4 bases from V and 5 bases from J, with 18 bases between. CDR1 and CDR2 from the germline V gene are SGHAT and FQNNGV. This CDR3 has 15 amino acids. The CDR3 DNA reads TGTGCCAGCAGCTCGTCGGACGGGGGTTTCGACGAGCAGTACTTC. It yields the protein CASSSSDGGFDEQYF.

The CDR3, as DNA: TGTGCCAGCAGTTACGGAGCGGCCAGCACAGATACGCAGTATTTT. Protein: CASSYGAASTDTQYF. The gene calls are TRBV6-5 and TRBJ2-3, with a possible D match to TRBD2 (5 bases). Germline loops: CDR1 MNHEY, CDR2 SVGAGI. This CDR3 is 15 amino acids long. The V end lost 2 bases, the J end lost 0 bases, and 9 bases lay between the germline ends.

The rearrangement links TRBV2 to TRBJ2-3; D is uncertain. Trimming pared 6 bases from V and 3 bases from J, leaving 7 bases between. Looked up from germline, CDR1 is SNHLY and CDR2 is FYNNEI. This CDR3 contains 12 residues. CDR3 loop: CASRGLTDTQYF. CDR3 DNA sequence: TGTGCCAGCAGGGGTCTTACAGATACGCAGTATTTT.

The chain uses TRBV10-3 and TRBJ2-3, with D possibly TRBD2 on 7 matching bases. Germline lookup yields CDR1 ENHRY and CDR2 SYGVKD. There are 15 residues in the CDR3. V dropped 4 bases and J dropped 2 bases, with 13 bases sitting between them. The CDR3 bases are TGTGCCATCAGTGGGGGAGGGGGAATCACAGATACGCAGTATTTT. It specifies CAISGGGGITDTQYF.

CDR3 DNA: TGCGCCAGCAGCTCCATCCCGAGGGATGAGCAGTTCTTC. Translated, it gives CASSSIPRDEQFF. V and J are TRBV5-1 and TRBJ2-1; D is possibly TRBD2 (5 bases). CDR3 length: 13 residues. Germline V gene data show CDR1 as SGHRS and CDR2 as YFSETQ. V was shortened by 3 bases and J by 8 bases, with 12 bases between the two germline ends.

This rearrangement joins TRBV25-1 to TRBJ1-2; the D is unclear. From germline, CDR1 is MGHDK and CDR2 SYGVNS. Trimming removed 7 bases from V and 8 bases from J, with 17 bases in between. This CDR3 comprises 13 residues. CDR3 sequence: CASTQEGVVGYTF. CDR3 bases: TGTGCCAGCACCCAGGAAGGAGTAGTCGGCTACACCTTC.

The chain recombines TRBV7-6 with TRBJ1-2; 9 bases are a match to TRBD1. Trimming took 3 bases from V and 6 from J; bases not matched to a gene: 14. From germline, CDR1 is SGHVS and CDR2 FNYEAQ. This CDR3 contains 17 residues. The CDR3 DNA is TGTGCCAGCAGCTTGGAGCCGGGACAGGGACTTAGGAATGGCTACACCTTC. Translation gives CASSLEPGQGLRNGYTF.

The V call is TRBV15, the J call TRBJ1-2, with D unclear. Germline assignment: CDR1 LNHNV and CDR2 YYDKDF (reference sequence). Trimming pared 0 bases from V and 10 bases from J, leaving 9 bases between. The CDR3 length is 12 residues. DNA for the CDR3: TGTGCCACCAGCAGAGATCGTCGGGACTACACCTTC. It is translated as CATSRDRRDYTF.

The genes are TRBV7-2 and TRBJ1-1; 12 bases fit TRBD1. Germline CDR1 and CDR2: SGHTA and FQGNSA. V lost 5 bases, J lost 6 bases, and 7 bases stayed unmatched. This CDR3 has 15 residues. CDR3 bases: TGTGCCAGCAGCACCGGGACAGGGGGCCGGGCTGAAGCTTTCTTT. Amino acids: CASSTGTGGRAEAFF.

The J gene is TRBJ2-7, the V gene TRBV6-2 or TRBV6-3; D remains unclear. The length of the CDR3 is 16 residues. Germline V gene data show CDR1 as MNHEY and CDR2 as SVGEGT. The germline V and J ends were trimmed by 4 bases and 0 bases, with 16 bases remaining between them. The CDR3, as DNA: TGTGCCAGCAGTTTGGTAGGCGCCTACCCCTCCTACGAGCAGTACTTC. Translation gives CASSLVGAYPSYEQYF.